This T cell receptor (beta chain) was observed in a study of control samples from healthy donors and cancer patients. Measured with immunoSEQ multiplex PCR; TCRdb has only the in-frame clones, and not every one. The table shows about 130,000 clones, with roughly 87% occurring only once. This CDR3 has 14 residues. Between the trimmed V and J ends, which lost 4 bases and 5 bases, there was a span of 14 bases. Germline V lookup: CDR1 KGHDR, CDR2 SFDVKD. The TCR comes from a man in his late teens or twenties in good health. The gene calls are TRBV24-1 and TRBJ2-7; TRBD1 is a possible D gene (6 bases). Sequencing used blood. Here the CDR3 reads CATSDTGSGHEQYF. CDR3 bases: TGTGCCACCAGTGACACAGGGTCTGGCCACGAGCAGTACTTC.